This T cell receptor beta chain was identified during a study of shared clonotypes between healthy human individuals. Study-wide context: The composition of the donors was two women and a few men aged 18 to 49.

This CDR3 contains 12 residues. CDR1 and CDR2 (germline): SEHNR, FQNEAQ (reference sequence). Positively selected for CCR7, the CD45RO-negative cells used as naive CD8 cells excluded terminally differentiated effector memory CD45RA+ cells. Regarding this clone: Its cognate antigen is unknown. Mismatch with germline at one junction end may stem from a read error.

This table comes from immunoSEQ multiplex PCR, and its TCRdb copy is limited to in-frame clones, with some not included. Found here are hundreds of thousands of clones, 95% to 96% of them singletons; the top ten hold less than 0.12%. General study points: In this cohort, only blood was sampled, and tissue repertoires likely differ. Across subsets, estimated richness was generally greater for naive than for memory populations.

The clonotype was recovered from a woman in her thirties in good health. The J gene is TRBJ2-5, the V gene TRBV7-9; the match to TRBD2 covers 9 bases. Material: naive CD8+ T cells sorted from blood. The CDR3 is CASSLALGLADF. The CDR3 nucleotides are TGTGCCAGCAGCTTAGCGCTGGGACTAGCCGACTTC. Looking up the rest from reference TRBV7-9 and TRBJ2-5 gives the full variable domain: DTGVSQNPRHKITKRGQNVTFRCDPISEHNRLYWYRQTLGQGPEFLTYFQNEAQLEKSRLLSDRFSAERPKGSFSTLEIQRTEQGDSAMYLCASSLALGLADFGPGTRLLVL.